The 13 T cell receptor beta chains in this list originate from one sample, sequenced in a study of T-cell reconstitution after alpha-beta-depleted transplantation in children. TCRbeta library preparation incorporated unique molecular identifiers. MiXCR, applied by TCRdb to the PCR reads, yields one record per CDR3 protein. There are around 600,000 distinct CDR3 sequences in the sample; roughly 15% occur only once, and around 0.96% lies in the top ten. The source material was PBMCs from the stem cell graft donor, sampled from the stem cell graft. The origin of the receptors is a human donor who donated a stem cell graft to a child with acute myeloid leukemia.

This clonotype was seen at least ten times. The chain uses TRBV6-2 or TRBV6-3 and TRBJ2-1; no reliable D call. V lost 4 bases and J lost 10, with 11 bases in between. The CDR3 contains 12 residues. Looked up from germline, CDR1 is MNHEY and CDR2 is SVGEGT. CDR3: CASSLELWEQFF. Here the CDR3 DNA reads TGTGCCAGCAGTTTGGAGCTATGGGAGCAGTTCTTC.

This rearrangement joins TRBV12-3 or TRBV12-4 to TRBJ1-5; weak D call: TRBD1 (5 bases). V shed 5 bases and J shed 7 bases, with 21 bases lying between them. There are 16 residues in the CDR3. The CDR3 sequence is CASSKRPGQGGQPQHF. The CDR3 DNA sequence: TGTGCCAGCAGTAAACGGCCCGGTCAGGGCGGACAGCCCCAGCATTTT.

In its sample, this clonotype was seen many times. The chain couples TRBV20-1 to TRBJ1-4; TRBD1 matches 8 bases. Germline CDR1 reads DFQATT; CDR2 reads SNEGSKA (reference sequence). V shed 5 bases and J 4 bases; nucleotides not matched to a gene: 3. CDR3 size: 13 residues. In nucleotides, the CDR3 is TGCAGTGCTTCCAGGGGGCGTAATGAAAAACTGTTTTTT. This encodes CSASRGRNEKLFF.

This clonotype occurred a few times. The V call is TRBV20-1, the J call TRBJ1-2, with D possibly matching TRBD1 (5 bases). The V gene lost 6 bases and the J gene lost 4 bases, with 24 bases spanning the gap. Per the germline V gene, CDR1 is DFQATT and CDR2 is SNEGSKA (reference sequence). CDR3 size: 16 residues. CDR3 amino acids: CSARGGRGAPGYGYTF. In DNA form, the CDR3 reads TGCAGTGCACGGGGGGGGAGGGGCGCCCCGGGCTATGGCTACACCTTC.

As regards this clonotype: The junction differs from germline at one of its ends, possibly a read error. The V gene is TRBV7-8, the J gene TRBJ2-5, with 12 positions matching TRBD2. Looked up from germline, CDR1 is SGHVS and CDR2 is FQNEAQ. This CDR3 is built from 15 residues. CDR3 DNA sequence: TGTGCCAGCAGCGCCCCTAGCGGGGGGGGCGAGAGCCAGTACTTC. Translation gives CASSAPSGGGESQYF.

The V call is TRBV13, the J call TRBJ1-3; no reliable D call. The ends were cut back, 4 bases at V and 0 bases at J, with 10 bases in the middle. The CDR3 has 15 amino acids. CDR1 and CDR2 from the germline V gene are PRHDT and FYEKMQ (reference sequence). As DNA, the CDR3 is TGTGCCAGCAGCTCTTCGTGGACCTCTGGAAACACCATATATTTT. Its protein product is CASSSSWTSGNTIYF.

This clonotype was seen ten or more times. The chain joins TRBV20-1 to TRBJ1-2; 9 nucleotides line up with TRBD1. Germline CDR1 and CDR2: DFQATT and SNEGSKA (reference sequence). Losses at the gene ends were 0 bases for V and 7 bases for J; bases not matched to a gene: 12. The CDR3 covers 16 residues. CDR3 residues: CSARDRVQGALVGYTF. CDR3 nucleotides: TGCAGTGCTAGAGACCGGGTACAGGGGGCTTTGGTTGGCTACACCTTC.

In its sample, this clonotype was seen a few times. The genes are TRBV6-2 or TRBV6-3 and TRBJ2-1, with TRBD2 matching 11 bases. The trim removed 4 bases at V and 9 bases at J, leaving 11 bases unmatched. This CDR3 is built from 16 residues. In germline, CDR1 is MNHEY, CDR2 SVGEGT. The CDR3 reads CASSSLIAGGAFEQFF. CDR3 coding DNA: TGTGCCAGCAGTTCTCTGATAGCGGGGGGGGCATTTGAGCAGTTCTTC.

This clonotype has more than one count but fewer than ten. CDR3 nucleotide sequence: TGTGCCACCAGCAGACCAGACAGGGGAGATGAGCAGTTCTTC. Amino acids: CATSRPDRGDEQFF. The rearrangement joins TRBV15 to TRBJ2-1; the match to TRBD1 covers 8 bases. CDR1 is LNHNV, CDR2 YYDKDF, per germline (reference sequence). The CDR3 has 14 amino acids. The junction had 5 bases not matched to a gene; V was cut back by 2 bases and J by 8 bases.

This rearrangement joins TRBV20-1 to TRBJ1-2; tentatively, D is TRBD1 (6 bases). Trimming removed 6 bases at V and 0 bases at J, with 23 bases between. This CDR3 contains 17 residues. Germline CDR1 reads DFQATT; CDR2 reads SNEGSKA (reference sequence). The CDR3 coding sequence is TGCAGTGCCCCCGGCTTCCCGGGGGCTCAAGCTAACTATGGCTACACCTTC. It is translated as CSAPGFPGAQANYGYTF.

The chain joins TRBV7-6 to TRBJ2-2; 8 nucleotides agree with TRBD2. The CDR3 has 19 residues. The junction had 16 bases not matched to a gene; V was cut back by 7 bases and J by 0 bases. Per germline, CDR1 SGHVS and CDR2 FNYEAQ. DNA of the CDR3: TGTGCCAGCACCCTTATAATGGCGGGGGGCCACGCGAACACCGGGGAGCTGTTTTTT. Translated, it gives CASTLIMAGGHANTGELFF. The whole variable domain, remainder taken from reference TRBV7-6 and TRBJ2-2, is GAGVSQSPRYKVTKRGQDVALRCDPISGHVSLYWYRQALGQGPEFLTYFNYEAQQDKSGLPNDRFSAERPEGSISTLTIQRTEQRDSAMYRCASTLIMAGGHANTGELFFGEGSRLTVL.

This clonotype was picked up a small number of times. The chain employs TRBV24-1 and TRBJ2-5, with TRBD1 identical over 8 bases. V was pared by 3 bases and J by 5 bases, with 7 bases of the junction left unmatched. Germline lookup yields CDR1 KGHDR and CDR2 SFDVKD. The CDR3 is 15 residues long. Here the CDR3 reads CATSDPGQGRETQYF. DNA for the CDR3: TGTGCCACCAGTGATCCAGGACAGGGCCGGGAGACCCAGTACTTC.

This clonotype was recorded a few times. J is TRBJ2-1 and V is TRBV7-3; the match to TRBD2 covers 9 bases. This CDR3 is built from 16 residues. With 5 bases clipped from V and 10 bases from J, the junction kept 15 bases outside the gene matches. Germline CDR1 and CDR2: SGHTA and FQGTGA. CDR3: CASSQGGLAGISEQFF. The DNA of the CDR3 is TGTGCCAGCAGCCAGGGAGGGCTAGCGGGGATAAGCGAGCAGTTCTTC.